This is a list of T cell receptor beta chains from one sample in a study of OX40 agonist ivuxolimab in advanced cancers. Sequencing was performed with immunoSEQ multiplex PCR; in TCRdb, only in-frame clones are kept and a portion is missing. The data hold 45,000 to 60,000 clones, with 80% to 95% observed a single time. This material consisted of CD4+ or CD8+ T cells sorted from blood, taken in a trial of the OX40 agonist ivuxolimab. The receptors stem from an adult with an advanced solid tumor such as melanoma, head and neck, liver or kidney cancer. The CDR3 runs from the conserved cysteine through the conserved F or W. Each record gives: CDR3 protein, CDR3 DNA, J gene, D gene, V gene, clone size. The D gene is left open where the match is weak. Expanded clones are given a class, and other clones once, few, many or no size at all.

CDR3aa: CASRWTGLDEQFF
CDR3nt: TGTGCCAGCCGCTGGACAGGCTTGGATGAGCAGTTCTTC
j_gene: TRBJ2-1
d_gene: TRBD1
v_gene: TRBV18
abundance: .

CDR3aa: CASSQQGGTYEQYF
CDR3nt: TGCGCCAGCAGCCAGCAGGGGGGGACCTACGAGCAGTACTTC
j_gene: TRBJ2-7
d_gene: .
v_gene: TRBV4-1
abundance: .

CDR3aa: CASSIGWVPRGHQPQHF
CDR3nt: TGTGCCAGTAGTATAGGTTGGGTCCCCAGGGGCCATCAGCCCCAGCATTTT
j_gene: TRBJ1-5
d_gene: .
v_gene: TRBV19
abundance: .

CDR3aa: CAHTPLGREASTDTQYF
CDR3nt: TGTGCCCACACCCCATTAGGCAGGGAAGCTAGCACAGATACGCAGTATTTT
j_gene: TRBJ2-3
d_gene: .
v_gene: TRBV28
abundance: .

CDR3aa: CASSERTAQETQYF
CDR3nt: TGTGCCAGCAGTGAAAGAACAGCCCAAGAGACCCAGTACTTC
j_gene: TRBJ2-5
d_gene: .
v_gene: TRBV2
abundance: .

CDR3aa: CASSVGGAGGYNEQFF
CDR3nt: TGTGCCAGCAGCGTAGGGGGCGCGGGAGGCTACAATGAGCAGTTCTTC
j_gene: TRBJ2-1
d_gene: TRBD2
v_gene: TRBV9
abundance: .

CDR3aa: CASSLGRTSGYNEQFF
CDR3nt: TGTGCCAGCAGCTTAGGAAGGACTAGCGGGTACAATGAGCAGTTCTTC
j_gene: TRBJ2-1
d_gene: TRBD2
v_gene: TRBV7-8
abundance: .

CDR3aa: CASRSNTGELFF
CDR3nt: TGTGCCAGCAGGTCGAACACCGGGGAGCTGTTTTTT
j_gene: TRBJ2-2
d_gene: .
v_gene: TRBV6-5
abundance: .

CDR3aa: CASSYFSGSYEQYF
CDR3nt: TGTGCCAGCAGTTATTTCAGTGGGTCTTACGAGCAGTACTTC
j_gene: TRBJ2-7
d_gene: .
v_gene: TRBV6-6
abundance: once

CDR3aa: CASSRGTISYEQYF
CDR3nt: TGTGCCAGCAGCAGGGGGACTATCTCCTACGAGCAGTACTTC
j_gene: TRBJ2-7
d_gene: .
v_gene: TRBV5-4
abundance: .

CDR3aa: CATRGGGNTGELFF
CDR3nt: TGTGCCACCAGAGGCGGAGGGAACACCGGGGAGCTGTTTTTT
j_gene: TRBJ2-2
d_gene: .
v_gene: TRBV15
abundance: .

CDR3aa: CASSLDRGEGYQPQHF
CDR3nt: TGTGCCAGCAGCTTGGATCGAGGGGAGGGGTATCAGCCCCAGCATTTT
j_gene: TRBJ1-5
d_gene: .
v_gene: TRBV5-4
abundance: .

CDR3aa: CASSFRDGASEQYF
CDR3nt: TGCGCCAGCAGCTTCCGGGACGGGGCCTCGGAGCAGTACTTC
j_gene: TRBJ2-7
d_gene: .
v_gene: TRBV5-1
abundance: few

CDR3aa: CASTRSGGQEQPQHF
CDR3nt: TGTGCCAGCACCCGATCGGGGGGCCAAGAACAGCCCCAGCATTTT
j_gene: TRBJ1-5
d_gene: .
v_gene: TRBV5-8
abundance: .

CDR3aa: CASSDASGVQETQYF
CDR3nt: TGTGCCAGCAGTGATGCGAGTGGAGTACAAGAGACCCAGTACTTC
j_gene: TRBJ2-5
d_gene: .
v_gene: TRBV4-2
abundance: .

CDR3aa: CASSLAGSYQPQHF
CDR3nt: TGTGCCAGCAGCTTGGCAGGGAGTTACCAGCCCCAGCATTTT
j_gene: TRBJ1-5
d_gene: .
v_gene: TRBV5-5
abundance: few

CDR3aa: CASSLVGFGTEAFF
CDR3nt: TGTGCCAGCAGCTTGGTAGGGTTCGGCACTGAAGCTTTCTTT
j_gene: TRBJ1-1
d_gene: .
v_gene: TRBV5-6
abundance: .

CDR3aa: CASSLYSGVAGELFF
CDR3nt: TGTGCCAGCAGCCTCTATAGCGGGGTAGCCGGGGAGCTGTTTTTT
j_gene: TRBJ2-2
d_gene: TRBD2
v_gene: TRBV7-9
abundance: .

CDR3aa: CASSSGQQETQYF
CDR3nt: TGTGCCAGCAGCTCGGGACAGCAAGAGACCCAGTACTTC
j_gene: TRBJ2-5
d_gene: TRBD1
v_gene: TRBV7-8
abundance: .

CDR3aa: CASSLVFRGSQETQYF
CDR3nt: TGTGCCAGCAGCTTAGTTTTTCGGGGTAGCCAAGAGACCCAGTACTTC
j_gene: TRBJ2-5
d_gene: .
v_gene: TRBV7-8
abundance: few

CDR3aa: CAISVGGLSEAFF
CDR3nt: TGTGCCATCAGTGTGGGGGGGCTGAGTGAAGCTTTCTTT
j_gene: TRBJ1-1
d_gene: .
v_gene: TRBV10-3
abundance: .

CDR3aa: CAISAPGSSYNEQFF
CDR3nt: TGTGCCATCAGTGCTCCCGGGTCCTCCTACAATGAGCAGTTCTTC
j_gene: TRBJ2-1
d_gene: .
v_gene: TRBV10-3
abundance: .

CDR3aa: CASSLDRGGTDTQYF
CDR3nt: TGTGCCAGCAGCTTGGACAGGGGGGGAACAGATACGCAGTATTTT
j_gene: TRBJ2-3
d_gene: .
v_gene: TRBV5-6
abundance: once

CDR3aa: CASSQEYGYTF
CDR3nt: TGTGCCAGCTCACAAGAATATGGCTACACCTTC
j_gene: TRBJ1-2
d_gene: .
v_gene: TRBV18
abundance: .

CDR3aa: CASSLETGVGGTEAFF
CDR3nt: TGCGCCAGCAGCTTGGAAACAGGGGTTGGGGGCACTGAAGCTTTCTTT
j_gene: TRBJ1-1
d_gene: TRBD1
v_gene: TRBV5-1
abundance: .

CDR3aa: CASSRGSASYEQYF
CDR3nt: TGTGCCAGCTCGCGGGGTAGCGCCTCCTACGAGCAGTACTTC
j_gene: TRBJ2-7
d_gene: .
v_gene: TRBV2
abundance: once

CDR3aa: CASSLIFGGGRVGNTIYF
CDR3nt: TGTGCCAGCAGTTTAATCTTCGGAGGGGGCAGGGTCGGAAACACCATATATTTT
j_gene: TRBJ1-3
d_gene: TRBD1
v_gene: TRBV28
abundance: .

CDR3aa: CASSLNSNTEAFF
CDR3nt: TGCGCCAGCAGCTTAAATTCGAACACTGAAGCTTTCTTT
j_gene: TRBJ1-1
d_gene: .
v_gene: TRBV5-1
abundance: .

CDR3aa: CASSLARLAGAWKQYF
CDR3nt: TGTGCCAGCAGCTTAGCGCGGCTAGCGGGGGCCTGGAAGCAGTACTTC
j_gene: TRBJ2-7
d_gene: TRBD2
v_gene: TRBV7-8
abundance: .

CDR3aa: CASSSYQGGLGANVLTF
CDR3nt: TGTGCCAGCAGCTCCTACCAGGGGGGACTTGGGGCCAACGTCCTGACTTTC
j_gene: TRBJ2-6
d_gene: .
v_gene: TRBV7-9
abundance: .

CDR3aa: CASSLDWNTDTQYF
CDR3nt: TGTGCCAGCAGCTTAGACTGGAACACAGATACGCAGTATTTT
j_gene: TRBJ2-3
d_gene: .
v_gene: TRBV7-2
abundance: .

CDR3aa: CASSLGGPSTDTQYF
CDR3nt: TGCGCCAGCAGCTTGGGAGGTCCAAGCACAGATACGCAGTATTTT
j_gene: TRBJ2-3
d_gene: .
v_gene: TRBV5-1
abundance: .

CDR3aa: CASREGVAAYNEQFF
CDR3nt: TGTGCCAGCAGAGAGGGGGTAGCGGCCTACAATGAGCAGTTCTTC
j_gene: TRBJ2-1
d_gene: .
v_gene: TRBV7-2
abundance: .

CDR3aa: CSARQNNVEETQYF
CDR3nt: TGCAGCGCCCGACAGAATAACGTTGAAGAGACCCAGTACTTC
j_gene: TRBJ2-5
d_gene: .
v_gene: TRBV29-1
abundance: .

CDR3aa: CASSLQEGIGYTF
CDR3nt: TGCGCCAGCAGCTTACAGGAGGGGATTGGCTACACCTTC
j_gene: TRBJ1-2
d_gene: .
v_gene: TRBV5-1
abundance: .

CDR3aa: CASSLVGRSSGNTIYF
CDR3nt: TGTGCCAGCAGCTTGGTGGGACGGAGCTCTGGAAACACCATATATTTT
j_gene: TRBJ1-3
d_gene: .
v_gene: TRBV5-5
abundance: .

CDR3aa: CSVRNYNEQFF
CDR3nt: TGCAGCGTCCGAAACTACAATGAGCAGTTCTTC
j_gene: TRBJ2-1
d_gene: .
v_gene: TRBV29-1
abundance: .

CDR3aa: CASSSRQGVGYGYTF
CDR3nt: TGTGCCAGCAGCTCTAGACAGGGGGTAGGGTATGGCTACACCTTC
j_gene: TRBJ1-2
d_gene: TRBD1
v_gene: TRBV7-2
abundance: .

CDR3aa: CASRQTNYGYTF
CDR3nt: TGCGCCAGCAGACAGACAAACTATGGCTACACCTTC
j_gene: TRBJ1-2
d_gene: .
v_gene: TRBV5-1
abundance: .

CDR3aa: CASSQGRIGTAIAYEQYF
CDR3nt: TGCGCCAGCAGCCAGGGAAGAATCGGGACAGCCATAGCCTACGAGCAGTACTTC
j_gene: TRBJ2-7
d_gene: TRBD1
v_gene: TRBV5-1
abundance: .

CDR3aa: CASSRGGSNQPQHF
CDR3nt: TGTGCCAGTAGTAGAGGTGGCAGCAATCAGCCCCAGCATTTT
j_gene: TRBJ1-5
d_gene: .
v_gene: TRBV19
abundance: .

CDR3aa: CASSLIPDPQMNEQFF
CDR3nt: TGCGCCAGCAGCCTAATCCCGGACCCCCAAATGAATGAGCAGTTCTTC
j_gene: TRBJ2-1
d_gene: .
v_gene: TRBV5-1
abundance: .

CDR3aa: CASSIGTASSYEQYF
CDR3nt: TGTGCCAGTAGTATTGGGACCGCAAGCTCCTACGAGCAGTACTTC
j_gene: TRBJ2-7
d_gene: .
v_gene: TRBV19
abundance: .

CDR3aa: CASSRGGTGSYEQYF
CDR3nt: TGTGCCAGCAGTCGGGGGGGAACAGGGTCCTACGAGCAGTACTTC
j_gene: TRBJ2-7
d_gene: TRBD2
v_gene: TRBV13
abundance: .

CDR3aa: CASSPTGLVLQQYF
CDR3nt: TGTGCCAGCAGCCCCACCGGACTAGTCCTTCAGCAGTATTTT
j_gene: TRBJ2-3
d_gene: TRBD2
v_gene: TRBV7-2
abundance: .

CDR3aa: CATSSWTEKFYGYTF
CDR3nt: TGTGCCACCAGCAGTTGGACAGAAAAGTTCTATGGCTACACCTTC
j_gene: TRBJ1-2
d_gene: .
v_gene: TRBV15
abundance: .

CDR3aa: CASRYGTANEKLFF
CDR3nt: TGTGCCAGCAGGTACGGGACAGCTAATGAAAAACTGTTTTTT
j_gene: TRBJ1-4
d_gene: TRBD1
v_gene: TRBV6-6
abundance: .